What follows are 7 T cell receptor beta chains derived from one specimen sequenced in a study of blood T cell repertoires in COVID-19. Clones were read by immunoSEQ multiplex PCR, and TCRdb kept only the in-frame ones, dropping some. The sample includes more than 95,000 clones, 65% to 85% of them seen just once. The sample taken for sequencing was peripheral blood. Receptors originate from a man under 40 with COVID-19, enrolled during active disease.

V and J are TRBV18 and TRBJ2-7, with D perhaps matching TRBD1 (6 bases). CDR3 length: 11 amino acids. Germline V gene data show CDR1 as KGHSH and CDR2 as LQKENI. The germline V and J ends were trimmed by 6 bases and 5 bases, with 8 bases remaining between them. CDR3 amino acids: CASSKGDEQYF. DNA of the CDR3: TGTGCCAGCTCGAAGGGGGACGAGCAGTACTTC.

This chain links TRBV21-1 with TRBJ1-1; the D segment call TRBD1 is taken from the table without a DNA check. TRBV21-1 is labeled a pseudogene. The CDR3 totals 15 residues. The CDR3 DNA reads as TGTGCCAGCAGCAAAAAGGCAACAGAAAACACTGAAGCTTTCTTT. This translates into CASSKKATENTEAFF.

This chain links TRBV19 with TRBJ2-3, with 9 bases matching TRBD2. The ends lost 2 bases at V and 6 bases at J; junction bases unmatched: 6. CDR1 LNHDA and CDR2 SQIVND come from the germline V gene (reference sequence). The CDR3 has 15 amino acids. In DNA form, the CDR3 reads TGTGCCAGTAGTATAAGCGGGAGGTCTTTTGATACGCAGTATTTT. Its protein is CASSISGRSFDTQYF.

The chain carries TRBV3-1 (or the pseudogene TRBV3-2) and TRBJ1-2; 10 bases agree with TRBD1. The germline V gene encodes CDR1 LGHDT and CDR2 YNNKEL (reference sequence). The V segment lost 5 bases and the J segment 7 bases; nucleotides outside the gene matches: 7. The CDR3 has 14 amino acids. CDR3 residues: CASSDGQGGSGYTF. CDR3 DNA: TGTGCCAGCAGCGACGGACAGGGGGGGTCTGGCTACACCTTC.

V gene TRBV7-9 combines with J gene TRBJ2-3; D may be TRBD2 (5 bases). CDR1 SEHNR and CDR2 FQNEAQ come from the germline V gene (reference sequence). The CDR3 has 16 amino acids. The V end was cut by 5 bases, the J end by 0 bases, with 15 bases between. The CDR3 reads CASSPRGERSTDTQYF. In DNA, the CDR3 is TGTGCCAGCAGCCCCCGGGGAGAGCGAAGCACAGATACGCAGTATTTT.

This clone has only a few counts. This chain joins TRBV13 and TRBJ2-7, with D tentatively TRBD1 (6 bases). Trimming cost V 4 bases and J 1 base, with 11 bases left between them. The CDR3 totals 14 residues. Germline loops: CDR1 PRHDT, CDR2 FYEKMQ (reference sequence). The CDR3 loop is CASSSDRSSYEQYF. CDR3 coding DNA: TGTGCCAGCAGCTCCGACAGGTCATCCTACGAGCAGTACTTC.

The chain couples TRBV14 to TRBJ1-1, with TRBD1 as a possible D gene (6 bases). The CDR3 loop spans 14 amino acids. Germline assignment: CDR1 SGHDN and CDR2 FVKESK. Trimming removed 1 base from V and 7 bases from J, with 13 bases in between. CDR3 sequence (DNA): TGTGCCAGCAGCCAAGCAATAGGCAGGGGTGAAGCTTTCTTT. As protein: CASSQAIGRGEAFF.